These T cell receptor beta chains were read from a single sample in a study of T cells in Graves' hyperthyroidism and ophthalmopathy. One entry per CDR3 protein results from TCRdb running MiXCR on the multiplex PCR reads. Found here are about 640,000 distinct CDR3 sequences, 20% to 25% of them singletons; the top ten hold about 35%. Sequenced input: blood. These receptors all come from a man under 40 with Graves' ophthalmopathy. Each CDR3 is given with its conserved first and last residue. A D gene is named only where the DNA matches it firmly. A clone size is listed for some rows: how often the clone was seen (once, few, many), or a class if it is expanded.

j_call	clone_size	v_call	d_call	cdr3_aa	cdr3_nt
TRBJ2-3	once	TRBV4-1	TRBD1	CASSQVRDRVTDTQYF	TGCGCCAGCAGCCAGGTCCGGGACAGGGTTACAGATACGCAGTATTTT
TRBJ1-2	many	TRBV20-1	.	CSATVIGSYGYTF	TGCAGTGCCACTGTAATTGGGTCCTATGGCTACACCTTC
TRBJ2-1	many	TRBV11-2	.	CASSLAGTVSNEQFF	TGTGCCAGCAGCTTAGCGGGGACTGTTAGCAATGAGCAGTTCTTC
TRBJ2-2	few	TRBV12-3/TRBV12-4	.	CAAQGRFGELFF	TGTGCCGCCCAGGGTCGATTCGGGGAGCTGTTTTTT
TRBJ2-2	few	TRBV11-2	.	CASSLGLGHTGELFF	TGTGCCAGCAGCTTAGGTCTCGGCCACACCGGGGAGCTGTTTTTT
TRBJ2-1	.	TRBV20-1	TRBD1	CSARPYRGANEQFF	TGCAGTGCTAGACCGTACAGGGGAGCGAATGAGCAGTTCTTC
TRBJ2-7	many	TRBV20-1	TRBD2	CSADRLANIYEQYF	TGCAGTGCGGACCGACTAGCGAATATCTACGAGCAGTACTTC
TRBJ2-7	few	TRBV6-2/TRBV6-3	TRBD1	CASRDRDRYYEQYF	TGTGCCAGCAGGGATCGGGACAGATACTACGAGCAGTACTTC
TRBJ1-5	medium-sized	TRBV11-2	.	CASSFRNTPSEPQHF	TGTGCCAGCAGCTTCCGAAATACCCCATCAGAGCCCCAGCATTTT
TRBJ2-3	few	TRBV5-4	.	CASSIPGGDTQYF	TGTGCCAGCAGCATCCCAGGGGGGGATACGCAGTATTTT
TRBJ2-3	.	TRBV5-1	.	CASSLGATAITDTQYF	TGCGCCAGCAGCTTGGGAGCCACAGCGATCACAGATACGCAGTATTTT
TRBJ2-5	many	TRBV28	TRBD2	CASSSSGRTLETQYF	TGTGCCAGCAGTTCCAGCGGGAGAACTCTGGAGACCCAGTACTTC
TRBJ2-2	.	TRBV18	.	CASSPETVSGELFF	TGTGCCAGCTCACCGGAGACAGTTTCCGGGGAGCTGTTTTTT
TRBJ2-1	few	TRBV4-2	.	CASSPDGNEQFF	TGTGCCAGCAGCCCTGACGGCAATGAGCAGTTCTTC
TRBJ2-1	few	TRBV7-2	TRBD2	CASSPRGLRGANEQFF	TGTGCCAGCAGCCCCCGGGGGTTGCGGGGGGCGAATGAGCAGTTCTTC
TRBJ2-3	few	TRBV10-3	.	CAISDNTDTQYF	TGTGCCATCAGTGACAATACAGATACGCAGTATTTT
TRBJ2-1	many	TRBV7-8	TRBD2	CASNLGLAGVNEQFF	TGTGCCAGCAACCTGGGACTAGCGGGGGTCAATGAGCAGTTCTTC
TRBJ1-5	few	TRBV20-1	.	CSARTASSQPQHF	TGCAGTGCTAGAACCGCCAGTAGTCAGCCCCAGCATTTT
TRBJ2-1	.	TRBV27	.	CASSLGPPWGNEQFF	TGTGCCAGCAGTTTGGGGCCCCCCTGGGGGAATGAGCAGTTCTTC
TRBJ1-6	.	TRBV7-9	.	CASSLGGAGSRGSPLHF	TGTGCCAGCAGCTTAGGTGGGGCCGGGTCTCGCGGCTCACCCCTCCACTTT
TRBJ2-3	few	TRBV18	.	CASSPGLGRRGTDTQYF	TGTGCCAGCTCACCAGGGCTCGGCAGACGGGGCACAGATACGCAGTATTTT
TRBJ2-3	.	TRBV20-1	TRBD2	CSWLRREGRDTQYF	TGCAGTTGGCTTAGGCGGGAGGGGCGAGATACGCAGTATTTT
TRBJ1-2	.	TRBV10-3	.	CAISDKGLDYGYTF	TGTGCCATCAGTGATAAGGGATTAGACTATGGCTACACCTTC
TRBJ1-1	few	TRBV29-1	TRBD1	CSVDSDRGSGRGAFF	TGCAGCGTTGATTCCGACAGGGGATCGGGACGAGGAGCTTTCTTT
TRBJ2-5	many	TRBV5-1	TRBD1	CASSSLGQTQETQYF	TGCGCCAGCAGCTCGCTGGGACAGACCCAAGAGACCCAGTACTTC
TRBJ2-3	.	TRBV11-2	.	CASSQDSGAGDTQYF	TGCGCCAGCAGCCAAGATTCGGGGGCTGGAGATACGCAGTATTTT
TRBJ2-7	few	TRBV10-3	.	CAISEGRDYEQYF	TGTGCCATCAGTGAAGGGCGGGACTACGAGCAGTACTTC
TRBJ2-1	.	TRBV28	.	CASSFTGFSSYNEQFF	TGTGCCAGCAGTTTTACCGGGTTCTCGAGCTACAATGAGCAGTTCTTC
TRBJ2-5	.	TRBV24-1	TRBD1	CATSDPTGGEGQTQYF	TGTGCCACCAGTGACCCGACAGGGGGCGAAGGGCAGACCCAGTACTTC
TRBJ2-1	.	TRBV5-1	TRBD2	CASSFSGSVNNEQFF	TGCGCCAGCAGCTTTAGCGGGAGTGTAAACAATGAGCAGTTCTTC
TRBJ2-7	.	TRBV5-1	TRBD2	CASSLGTSGTETYEQYF	TGTGCCAGCAGCTTAGGGACTAGCGGGACAGAAACCTACGAGCAGTACTTC
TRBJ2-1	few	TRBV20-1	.	CSARVGLGYNEQFF	TGCAGTGCTAGAGTTGGCCTCGGGTACAATGAGCAGTTCTTC
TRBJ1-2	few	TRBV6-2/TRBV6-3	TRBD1	CASSMTGTGGYTF	TGTGCCAGCAGCATGACAGGGACAGGAGGCTACACCTTC
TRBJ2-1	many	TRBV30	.	CAWSVRGGEQFF	TGTGCCTGGAGTGTCAGGGGTGGGGAGCAGTTCTTC
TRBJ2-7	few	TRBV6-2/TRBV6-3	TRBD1	CASRRDRPSYEQYF	TGTGCCAGCAGGCGGGACAGGCCTTCCTACGAGCAGTACTTC
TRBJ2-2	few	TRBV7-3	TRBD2	CASSRGLAGAGELFF	TGTGCCAGCAGCCGCGGACTAGCGGGAGCCGGGGAGCTGTTTTTT
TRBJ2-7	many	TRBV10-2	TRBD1	CASSVDRPTYEQYF	TGCGCCAGCAGTGTGGACAGGCCGACCTACGAGCAGTACTTC
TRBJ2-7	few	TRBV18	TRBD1	CASSPTGQGGVYEQYF	TGTGCCAGCTCACCGACGGGACAGGGAGGGGTCTACGAGCAGTACTTC
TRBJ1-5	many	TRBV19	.	CASSIPDTISNQPQHF	TGTGCCAGTAGTATACCGGACACGATTAGCAATCAGCCCCAGCATTTT
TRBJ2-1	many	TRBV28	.	CASSTWTFKNEQFF	TGTGCCAGCAGTACTTGGACTTTTAAAAATGAGCAGTTCTTC